The source of this TCR beta chain is a study of T cells after yellow fever vaccination (dated by TCRdb to between 2019 and 2020). As for the study more broadly: Libraries from fractions with low cell numbers were prepared with the SMART-Seq v4 Ultra Low Input RNA kit. Blood samples were taken at several timepoints before and after primary and secondary immunization, and bulk PBMC replicates and cell subsets were isolated. To follow T-cell clones before and after both primary and booster YFV17D yellow fever vaccination, bulk TCR alpha and beta repertoires underwent longitudinal sequencing. Two healthy male donors made up the cohort, one aged 18 to 30 years and the other aged 30 to 40 years. The paper's findings and limits, for the study overall: A small fraction of clonotypes showed up in both the CD4 and CD8 compartments, probably as a result of convergent recombination. The study included only a couple of donors, which limits how far the findings can be generalized. Most clones expanded after primary vaccination (roughly 96% of CD4 and around 89% of CD8) were re-detected after the booster, suggesting that broad memory maintenance occurred. Compared with the primary T-cell response, the secondary T-cell response was faster but weaker, reaching its peak on day 5 rather than on day 15. Computational filtering was needed because FACS-sorted repertoires could contain abundant contaminating clonotypes from the bulk population.

Synthesis of TCR cDNA relied on 5'RACE template switching, a step that introduced a universal primer site along with unique molecular identifiers. Priming for cDNA synthesis came from both the TCR alpha and TCR beta constant segments. Library amplification used two PCR steps, and the second PCR step added sample barcodes and sequencing adapters. Sequencing of the libraries was done on either Illumina HiSeq 2500 (2x100 bp) or NovaSeq (2x150 bp). In the source study's methods: Reads were demultiplexed and collapsed into UMI consensus sequences with MIGEC, and V(D)J alignment was performed with MiXCR. Clonotypes responding to the vaccine were identified with edgeR on replicate PBMC samples, with the criteria of FDR below 0.01 and a log2 fold change above 5 up to day 15. Each bulk clonotype was labeled CD4 or CD8 based on which sequenced repertoire, CD4 or CD8, contained the clonotype at higher abundance. The public reads were reanalyzed by TCRdb: fastp trimming at Q25, MiXCR alignment, in-frame beta chains only. Rows with a matching CDR3 protein are joined into one entry that keeps the most common DNA and genes. Here the V and J calls rest on TCRdb's processing, not on the authors' analysis. For this sample the table gives almost 600,000 distinct CDR3 sequences, of which approximately 12% were detected only once. About 14% of the sample is in the top ten clones.

This clonotype turned up a few times. Its antigen remains unidentified. Base qualities are not recorded, but no much larger clone differs from it by a single base. This specimen's treatment or condition label, per the study, means: live attenuated yellow fever vaccine strain. At each blood-draw timepoint, two biological replicates of bulk PBMCs were collected. PBMCs were isolated from peripheral blood using a standard Ficoll-Paque protocol. TriZol was used to extract RNA from bulk PBMCs, CD4 and CD8 fractions, and dextramer-positive and dextramer-negative fractions. The CDR3, cysteine through phenylalanine, is 18 amino acids long. Just CDR3 DNA is preserved here, 54 bases in frame from base 1. V trim: 4 bases; J trim: 6 bases; unmatched bases: 12.

The sequence came from a man aged 25-40 years who received the YFV17D yellow fever vaccine. This chain is built from TRBV23-1 and TRBJ2-1; TRBD2 aligns with 13 central bases. TRBV23-1 is an open reading frame whose function is uncertain. Specimen: PBMCs, collected on the day of the yellow fever booster vaccination. The CDR3 is CASSPRGTSGARTNEQFF. The DNA sequence reads TGCGCCAGCAGTCCCCGAGGGACTAGCGGGGCCCGAACCAATGAGCAGTTCTTC.